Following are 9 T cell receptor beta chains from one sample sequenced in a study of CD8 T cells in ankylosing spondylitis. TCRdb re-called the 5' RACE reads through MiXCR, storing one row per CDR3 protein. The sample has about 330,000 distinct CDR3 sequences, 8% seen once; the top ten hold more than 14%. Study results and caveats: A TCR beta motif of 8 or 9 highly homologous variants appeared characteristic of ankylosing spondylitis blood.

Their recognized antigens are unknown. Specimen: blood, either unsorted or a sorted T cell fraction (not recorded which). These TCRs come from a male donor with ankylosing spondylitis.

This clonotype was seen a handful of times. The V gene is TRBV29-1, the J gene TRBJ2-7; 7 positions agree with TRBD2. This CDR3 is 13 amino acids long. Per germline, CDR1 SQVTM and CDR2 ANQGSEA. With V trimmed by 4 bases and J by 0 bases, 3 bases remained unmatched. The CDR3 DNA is TGCAGCGTTGGGGCGGGAGTCTCCTACGAGCAGTACTTC. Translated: CSVGAGVSYEQYF.

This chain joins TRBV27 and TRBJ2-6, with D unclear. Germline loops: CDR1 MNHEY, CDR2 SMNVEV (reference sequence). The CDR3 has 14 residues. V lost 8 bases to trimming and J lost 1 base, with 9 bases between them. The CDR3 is CASWLGSGANVLTF. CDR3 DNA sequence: TGTGCCAGCTGGTTGGGGTCTGGGGCCAACGTCCTGACTTTC.

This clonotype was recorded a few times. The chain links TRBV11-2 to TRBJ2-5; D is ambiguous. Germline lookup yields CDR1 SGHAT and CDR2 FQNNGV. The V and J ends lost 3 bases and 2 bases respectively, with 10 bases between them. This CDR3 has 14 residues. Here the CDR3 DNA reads TGTGCCAGCAGCTTTACCCCGGCACAAGAGACCCAGTACTTC. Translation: CASSFTPAQETQYF.

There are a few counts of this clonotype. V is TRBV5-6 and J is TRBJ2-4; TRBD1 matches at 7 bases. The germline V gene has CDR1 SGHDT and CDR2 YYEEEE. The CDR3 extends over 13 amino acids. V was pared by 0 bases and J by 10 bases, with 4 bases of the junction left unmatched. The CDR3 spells CASSLGGTDIQYF. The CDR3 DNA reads TGTGCCAGCAGCTTGGGTGGGACAGATATTCAGTACTTC. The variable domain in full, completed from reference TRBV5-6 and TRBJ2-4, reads DAGVTQSPTHLIKTRGQQVTLRCSPKSGHDTVSWYQQALGQGPQFIFQYYEEEERQRGNFPDRFSGHQFPNYSSELNVNALLLGDSALYLCASSLGGTDIQYFGAGTRLSVL.

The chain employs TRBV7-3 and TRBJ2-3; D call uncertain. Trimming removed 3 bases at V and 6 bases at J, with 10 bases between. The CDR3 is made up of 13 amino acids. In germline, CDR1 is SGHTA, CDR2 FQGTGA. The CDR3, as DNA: TGTGCCAGCAGCTTTAATTTCGGCGATACGCAGTATTTT. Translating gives CASSFNFGDTQYF. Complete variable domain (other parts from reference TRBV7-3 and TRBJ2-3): GAGVSQTPSNKVTEKGKYVELRCDPISGHTALYWYRQSLGQGPEFLIYFQGTGAADDSGLPNDRFFAVRPEGSVSTLKIQRTERGDSAVYLCASSFNFGDTQYFGPGTRLTVL.

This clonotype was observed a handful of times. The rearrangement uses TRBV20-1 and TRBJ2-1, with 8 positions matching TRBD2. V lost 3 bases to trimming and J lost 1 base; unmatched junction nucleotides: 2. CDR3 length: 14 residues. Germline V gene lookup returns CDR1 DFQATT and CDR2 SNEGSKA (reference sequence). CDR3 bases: TGCAGTGCTAGTGCTAGCGGGTCCTACAATGAGCAGTTCTTC. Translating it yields CSASASGSYNEQFF.

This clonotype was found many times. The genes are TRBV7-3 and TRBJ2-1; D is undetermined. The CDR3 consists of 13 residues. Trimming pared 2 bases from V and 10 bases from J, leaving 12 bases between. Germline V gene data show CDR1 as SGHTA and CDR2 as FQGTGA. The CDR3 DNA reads TGTGCCAGCAGCTTAGGCCCTAAACTCGAGCAGTTCTTC. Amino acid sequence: CASSLGPKLEQFF.

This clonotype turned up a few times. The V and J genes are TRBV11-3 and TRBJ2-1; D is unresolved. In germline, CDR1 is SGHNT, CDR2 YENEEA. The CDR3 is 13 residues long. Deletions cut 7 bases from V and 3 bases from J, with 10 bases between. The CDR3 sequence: CASTTESYNEQFF. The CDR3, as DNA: TGTGCCAGCACCACGGAAAGCTACAATGAGCAGTTCTTC.

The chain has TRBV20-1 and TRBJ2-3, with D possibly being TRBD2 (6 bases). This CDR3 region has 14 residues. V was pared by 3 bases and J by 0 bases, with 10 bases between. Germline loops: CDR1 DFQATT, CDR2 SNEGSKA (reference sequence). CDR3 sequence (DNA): TGCAGTGCTAGGCCCGGGGGTAGCACAGATACGCAGTATTTT. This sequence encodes CSARPGGSTDTQYF.